The entry below describes one T cell receptor beta chain. This sample is part of a study of control samples from healthy donors and cancer patients. This CDR3 spans 14 amino acids. Germline lookup yields CDR1 SGHNT and CDR2 YYREEE (reference sequence). V was shortened by 3 bases and J by 8 bases, with 15 bases between the two germline ends. Sequenced by immunoSEQ multiplex PCR; TCRdb stores in-frame clones only, minus some. The table shows about 160,000 clones, with roughly 89% occurring only once. The sequenced sample consisted of blood. The sequence came from a man aged 30 to 39 in good health. The V gene is TRBV5-4, the J gene TRBJ2-4; D may correspond to TRBD1 or TRBD2 (6 bases each). The CDR3 sequence: CASSWGRDTDIQYF. Here the CDR3 DNA reads TGTGCCAGCAGCTGGGGGCGGGACACAGACATTCAGTACTTC.